The text below deals with one T cell receptor beta chain. The antigen is undetermined. The data derive from a study of cytomegalovirus exposure and HLA in healthy donors. Whole-study results and caveats: Analyzed later, most CMV-associated TCR beta chains appeared HLA-restricted. Reports indicate that TCR beta sequences accurately predicted the HLA-A and HLA-B alleles of most subjects.

60 Vbeta and 13 Jbeta primers were used in PCR. Method: immunoSEQ multiplex PCR; TCRdb's copy keeps in-frame clones and lacks some. Of about 160,000 clones in the sample, 70% to 80% were seen once. The trim removed 4 bases at V and 0 bases at J, leaving 7 bases unmatched. This CDR3 contains 17 residues. Germline V gene data show CDR1 as SGHDT and CDR2 as YYEEEE. Source material: PBMCs. This TCR derives from a man in his late teens or twenties in good health and CMV-seropositive. The chain combines TRBV5-6 with TRBJ2-6; 7 positions match TRBD1. The CDR3: CASSIPGQSSGANVLTF. The DNA for the CDR3 is TGTGCCAGCAGCATACCGGGACAGAGCTCTGGGGCCAACGTCCTGACTTTC.